This TCR beta chain was retrieved from a study of cytomegalovirus exposure and HLA in healthy donors. The primer mix had 60 Vbeta and 13 Jbeta primers. In the original workflow: Unique TCR beta chains totaled some 80 million in a later count, with roughly 10 million of them shared. Generated by immunoSEQ multiplex PCR, the TCRdb table keeps only in-frame clones and is missing some. V and J calls and clone size follow that table, whereas D and trimming were derived from the DNA. Among around 90,000 clones listed, about nine tenths were seen once. Findings and caveats of the study: Only CMV serostatus was available as immune exposure information. TCR beta V- and J-gene trimming was later associated with a missense DCLRE1C variant.

On this clone itself: Its antigen remains unknown.

This receptor was identified in a man aged 25-45 years in good health and CMV-seropositive. The specimen sequenced was PBMCs.

CDR3 residues: CASSLATGYQPQHF. The CDR3 DNA reads TGCGCCAGCAGCTTGGCCACAGGATATCAGCCCCAGCATTTT. The chain carries TRBV5-1 and TRBJ1-5; tentatively, D is TRBD1 (5 bases). V was trimmed by 0 bases and J by 5 bases, leaving 9 bases between them. Germline V gene data show CDR1 as SGHRS and CDR2 as YFSETQ. The CDR3 has 14 residues. The full variable domain, in which reference TRBV5-1 and TRBJ1-5 provide the parts outside the CDR3, is KAGVTQTPRYLIKTRGQQVTLSCSPISGHRSVSWYQQTPGQGLQFLFEYFSETQRNKGNFPGRFSGRQFSNSRSEMNVSTLELGDSALYLCASSLATGYQPQHFGDGTRLSIL.